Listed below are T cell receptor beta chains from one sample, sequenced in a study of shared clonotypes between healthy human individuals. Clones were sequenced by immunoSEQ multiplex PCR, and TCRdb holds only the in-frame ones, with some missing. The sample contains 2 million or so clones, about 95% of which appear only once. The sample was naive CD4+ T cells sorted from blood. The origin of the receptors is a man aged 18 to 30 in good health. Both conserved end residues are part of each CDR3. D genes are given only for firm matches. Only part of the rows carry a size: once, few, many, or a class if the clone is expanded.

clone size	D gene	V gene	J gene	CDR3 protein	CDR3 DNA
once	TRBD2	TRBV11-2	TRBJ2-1	CASSSPPGREHHNEQFF	TGTGCCAGCAGCTCCCCCCCGGGGCGGGAGCACCACAATGAGCAGTTCTTC
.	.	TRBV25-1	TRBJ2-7	CASSEPGWLHEQYF	TGTGCCAGCAGTGAACCCGGGTGGTTACACGAGCAGTACTTC
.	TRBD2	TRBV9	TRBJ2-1	CASSVDLAGGQNEQFF	TGTGCCAGCAGCGTAGATCTAGCGGGGGGCCAGAATGAGCAGTTCTTC
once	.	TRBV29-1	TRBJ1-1	CSVEGRFTEAFF	TGCAGCGTGGAAGGACGGTTCACTGAAGCTTTCTTT
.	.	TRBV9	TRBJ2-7	CASSPGLSPGSYEQYF	TGTGCCAGCAGCCCCGGACTATCCCCGGGCTCCTACGAGCAGTACTTC
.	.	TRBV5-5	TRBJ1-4	CASSYAGAAEKLFF	TGTGCCAGCAGCTACGCGGGGGCGGCTGAAAAACTGTTTTTT
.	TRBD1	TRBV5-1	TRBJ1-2	CASSAPGQGARGYTF	TGCGCCAGCAGCGCCCCGGGACAGGGGGCGAGGGGCTACACCTTC
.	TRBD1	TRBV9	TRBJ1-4	CASSSSGQGTSSNEKLFF	TGTGCCAGCAGTTCATCGGGACAGGGCACTTCGTCTAATGAAAAACTGTTTTTT
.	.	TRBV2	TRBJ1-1	CASTRYTEAFF	TGTGCCAGCACCCGTTATACTGAAGCTTTCTTT
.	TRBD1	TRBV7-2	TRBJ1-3	CASSQGVFSGNTIYF	TGTGCCAGCAGCCAGGGGGTGTTCTCTGGAAACACCATATATTTT
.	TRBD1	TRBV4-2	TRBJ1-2	CASSQADRDNYGYTF	TGTGCCAGCAGCCAAGCGGACAGGGATAACTATGGCTACACCTTC
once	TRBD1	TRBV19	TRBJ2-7	CASSAGQGWLPPTYEQYF	TGTGCCAGTAGTGCGGGACAGGGGTGGCTCCCACCCACCTACGAGCAGTACTTC
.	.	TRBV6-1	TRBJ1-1	CASRKGKYTEAFF	TGTGCCAGCAGGAAAGGGAAGTACACTGAAGCTTTCTTT
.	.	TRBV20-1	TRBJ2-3	CSAHRAETQYF	TGCAGTGCTCACAGGGCGGAGACGCAGTATTTT
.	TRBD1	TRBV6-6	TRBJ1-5	CAGRDRGGQPQHF	TGTGCCGGACGGGACAGGGGAGGTCAGCCCCAGCATTTT
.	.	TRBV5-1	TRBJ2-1	CASSPDHLTYNEQFF	TGCGCCAGCAGCCCGGATCATCTTACCTACAATGAGCAGTTCTTC
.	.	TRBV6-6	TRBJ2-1	CASSYGSLAFDEQFF	TGTGCCAGCAGTTACGGTTCGCTAGCATTCGATGAGCAGTTCTTC
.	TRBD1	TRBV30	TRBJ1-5	CAWGTGPNQPQHF	TGTGCCTGGGGGACAGGTCCCAATCAGCCCCAGCATTTT
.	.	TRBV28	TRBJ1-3	CASSLRGNTIYF	TGTGCCAGCAGTTTGCGAGGAAACACCATATATTTT
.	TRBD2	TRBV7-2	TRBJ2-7	CASSSTSGPYEQYF	TGTGCCAGCAGCTCAACTAGCGGACCCTACGAGCAGTACTTC
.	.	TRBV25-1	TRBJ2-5	CASSTGLVPETQYF	TGTGCCAGCAGTACCGGGCTAGTCCCAGAGACCCAGTACTTC
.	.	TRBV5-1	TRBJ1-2	CASSLVGPGEGGYTF	TGCGCCAGCAGCTTGGTAGGTCCAGGGGAAGGCGGCTACACCTTC
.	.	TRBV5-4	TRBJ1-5	CASSFGGGQPQHF	TGTGCCAGCAGTTTTGGGGGCGGTCAGCCCCAGCATTTT
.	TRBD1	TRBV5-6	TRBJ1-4	CASSPDRGLANEKLFF	TGTGCCAGCAGCCCGGACAGGGGGCTAGCTAATGAAAAACTGTTTTTT
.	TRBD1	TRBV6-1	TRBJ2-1	CASSVRTGLGEQFF	TGTGCCAGCAGTGTTAGGACAGGTTTGGGTGAGCAGTTCTTC
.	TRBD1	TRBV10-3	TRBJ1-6	CAMGTDIYSPLHF	TGTGCCATGGGGACAGACATTTACTCACCCCTCCACTTT
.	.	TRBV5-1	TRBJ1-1	CASSLQEENTEAFF	TGCGCCAGCAGCCTCCAGGAAGAGAACACTGAAGCTTTCTTT
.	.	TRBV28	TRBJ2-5	CASSPSDGRETQYF	TGTGCCAGCAGTCCTAGTGACGGCAGGGAGACCCAGTACTTC
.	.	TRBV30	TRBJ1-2	CAWSRQGIWYGYTF	TGTGCCTGGAGTCGCCAGGGGATTTGGTATGGCTACACCTTC
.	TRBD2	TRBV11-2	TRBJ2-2	CASSPGLADTGELFF	TGTGCCAGCAGCCCAGGACTAGCGGACACCGGGGAGCTGTTTTTT
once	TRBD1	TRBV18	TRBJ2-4	CASSLTGTGSKNIQYF	TGTGCCAGCTCACTCACCGGGACAGGGAGCAAAAACATTCAGTACTTC
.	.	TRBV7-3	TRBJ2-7	CASSLTGEGEQYF	TGTGCCAGCAGCTTGACAGGGGAGGGCGAGCAGTACTTC
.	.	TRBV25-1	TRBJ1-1	CASSRTVNTEAFF	TGTGCCAGCAGTAGGACGGTGAACACTGAAGCTTTCTTT
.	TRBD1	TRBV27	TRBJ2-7	CASSFVGTGLSYEQYF	TGTGCCAGCAGTTTCGTGGGGACAGGCCTATCCTACGAGCAGTACTTC
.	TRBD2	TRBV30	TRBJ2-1	CAWSVLAKYNEQFF	TGTGCCTGGAGTGTACTAGCGAAATACAATGAGCAGTTCTTC
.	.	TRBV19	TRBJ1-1	CASSSGTGPSWAFF	TGTGCCAGTAGTAGCGGGACGGGCCCGTCGTGGGCTTTCTTT
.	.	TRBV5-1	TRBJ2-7	CASSLSTLYEQYF	TGCGCCAGCAGCTTGTCGACCCTCTACGAGCAGTACTTC
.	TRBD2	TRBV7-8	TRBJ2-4	CASSPGLAGGPAKNIQYF	TGTGCCAGCAGCCCGGGACTAGCGGGAGGACCCGCCAAAAACATTCAGTACTTC
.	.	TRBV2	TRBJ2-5	CASSEYPGETQYF	TGTGCCAGCAGTGAATACCCGGGAGAGACCCAGTACTTC
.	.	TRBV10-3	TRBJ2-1	CASHGVSSYNEQFF	TGTGCCAGCCACGGGGTTAGCTCCTACAATGAGCAGTTCTTC
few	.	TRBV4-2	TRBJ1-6	CASSQELGRDNSPLHF	TGTGCCAGCAGCCAAGAATTGGGGAGGGACAATTCACCCCTCCACTTT
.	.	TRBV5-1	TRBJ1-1	CASSLVGQNTEAFF	TGCGCCAGCAGCTTGGTGGGCCAGAACACTGAAGCTTTCTTT
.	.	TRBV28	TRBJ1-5	CASSLSLYSNQPQHF	TGTGCCAGCAGTTTGAGCCTGTATAGCAATCAGCCCCAGCATTTT
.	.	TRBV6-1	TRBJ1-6	CASSLYNSPLHF	TGTGCCAGCAGCTTGTATAATTCACCCCTCCACTTT
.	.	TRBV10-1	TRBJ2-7	CASSAGAYEQYF	TGCGCCAGCAGTGCAGGGGCCTACGAGCAGTACTTC
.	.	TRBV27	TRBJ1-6	CASSSRGSYNSPLHF	TGTGCCAGCAGTAGCAGGGGTTCGTATAATTCACCCCTCCACTTT
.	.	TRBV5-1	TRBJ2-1	CASSLDLSNEQFF	TGCGCCAGCAGCTTGGATCTCTCCAATGAGCAGTTCTTC
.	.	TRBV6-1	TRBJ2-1	CASTPGGNEQFF	TGTGCCAGCACCCCAGGAGGCAATGAGCAGTTCTTC
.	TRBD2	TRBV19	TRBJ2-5	CAVSNGLAVETQYF	TGTGCCGTATCCAACGGACTAGCGGTGGAGACCCAGTACTTC
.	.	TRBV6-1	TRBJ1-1	CASSARPGDTEAFF	TGTGCCAGCAGTGCCCGCCCGGGGGACACTGAAGCTTTCTTT